The 21 T cell receptor beta chains below come from one sample, sequenced in a study of T cell repertoires in cytomegalovirus infection. TCRdb itself ran the reads through MiXCR, one entry per CDR3 protein. Counted here are some 680,000 distinct CDR3 sequences, 35% to 45% occurring once; the ten biggest clones make up 2.8%. Sequencing was carried out using PBMCs. The receptors shown here come from a human donor in good health (CMV status not recorded). Some clones in this sample may be carry-over from other donors' samples.

This clonotype came up a few times. V gene TRBV28 combines with J gene TRBJ2-3; maybe TRBD1 (6 bases). Deletions cut 5 bases from V and 0 bases from J, with 18 bases between. Germline values: CDR1 MDHEN, CDR2 SYDVKM. The CDR3 extends over 17 amino acids. CDR3 DNA sequence: TGTGCCAGCAGTCCCCCGGCAGGGGCCATGAGCACAGATACGCAGTATTTT. It specifies CASSPPAGAMSTDTQYF. The variable domain in full, completed from reference TRBV28 and TRBJ2-3, reads DVKVTQSSRYLVKRTGEKVFLECVQDMDHENMFWYRQDPGLGLRLIYFSYDVKMKEKGDIPEGYSVSREKKERFSLILESASTNQTSMYLCASSPPAGAMSTDTQYFGPGTRLTVL.

DNA of the CDR3: TGCGCCAGCAGCCCGACCGGACGGGAGAACACTGAAGCTTTCTTT. Its translation is CASSPTGRENTEAFF. The chain links TRBV4-1 to TRBJ1-1; D is ambiguous. This CDR3 region has 15 residues. V was shortened by 4 bases and J by 1 base, with 13 bases between the two germline ends. CDR1 and CDR2 from the germline V gene are MGHRA and YSYEKL.

This clonotype occurred a few times. The chain has TRBV10-3 and TRBJ1-2, with D perhaps TRBD1 (5 bases). V lost 6 bases and J 3 bases, leaving 8 bases between the germline ends. CDR1 and CDR2 from the germline V gene are ENHRY and SYGVKD. The CDR3 is made up of 12 amino acids. The CDR3 DNA reads TGTGCCATCAGGCTGACAGACTATGGCTACACCTTC. Protein: CAIRLTDYGYTF.

The rearrangement links TRBV28 to TRBJ1-5; the match to TRBD1 covers 7 bases. The ends lost 8 bases at V and 1 base at J; junction bases unmatched: 5. This CDR3 contains 14 residues. Germline CDR1 and CDR2: MDHEN and SYDVKM. The CDR3 DNA reads as TGTGCCAGCGAGGGACAGACGAGCAATCAGCCCCAGCATTTT. Its translation: CASEGQTSNQPQHF.

The CDR3 DNA reads TGTGCCAGCAGTTCCCCTGGGGAGGGCAGCAATCAGCCCCAGCATTTT. This sequence encodes CASSSPGEGSNQPQHF. This chain uses TRBV28 with TRBJ1-5, with D hard to call. V lost 4 bases to trimming and J lost 1 base, with 14 bases between them. This CDR3 is 16 amino acids long. Germline assignment: CDR1 MDHEN and CDR2 SYDVKM. Full variable domain (outside the CDR3, taken from reference TRBV28 and TRBJ1-5): DVKVTQSSRYLVKRTGEKVFLECVQDMDHENMFWYRQDPGLGLRLIYFSYDVKMKEKGDIPEGYSVSREKKERFSLILESASTNQTSMYLCASSSPGEGSNQPQHFGDGTRLSIL.

This clonotype was counted many times. The V and J genes are TRBV7-2 and TRBJ2-1; 14 nucleotides align to TRBD2. V lost 4 bases and J lost 0; bases outside the gene matches: 8. From germline, CDR1 is SGHTA and CDR2 FQGNSA. The CDR3 consists of 19 residues. For the CDR3, the DNA is TGTGCCAGCAGCTCTCCCGGGACTAGCGGGGGTGGCTCCTACAATGAGCAGTTCTTC. Its translation: CASSSPGTSGGGSYNEQFF.

The sample holds a few counts of this clonotype. The chain carries TRBV24-1 and TRBJ2-5; no definite D call. The V gene's germline CDR1 is KGHDR and CDR2 SFDVKD. The CDR3 length is 12 residues. V shed 0 bases and J shed 5 bases, with 3 bases lying between them. In nucleotides, the CDR3 is TGTGCCACCAGTGATTTGCCCGAGACCCAGTACTTC. Translating it yields CATSDLPETQYF.

In this sample, this clonotype turned up many times. The genes are TRBV7-2 and TRBJ1-1, with TRBD1 matching over 7 bases. After removal of 5 bases from V and 4 bases from J, the junction contained 7 bases not matched to a gene. CDR3 length: 14 amino acids. Germline assignment: CDR1 SGHTA and CDR2 FQGNSA. The CDR3, as DNA: TGTGCCAGCAGCCCCCGGGCAGGGGGCACTGAAGCTTTCTTT. Encoded protein: CASSPRAGGTEAFF.

This clonotype was observed at least ten times. The chain has TRBV6-2 or TRBV6-3 and TRBJ1-5; D gene uncertain. Trimming took off 3 bases at V and 0 bases at J, with 6 bases between the two ends. Germline CDR1 is MNHEY and CDR2 is SVGEGT. CDR3 length equals 14 residues. CDR3 DNA sequence: TGTGCCAGCAGTTATCGGAATAGCAATCAGCCCCAGCATTTT. Translating gives CASSYRNSNQPQHF.

This clonotype was picked up a small number of times. DNA of the CDR3: TGCAGCGTTATGACAGGGAGCTCCTACGAGCAGTACTTC. The encoded protein is CSVMTGSSYEQYF. The chain couples TRBV29-1 to TRBJ2-7; 7 nucleotides align to TRBD1. The ends lost 5 bases at V and 0 bases at J; junction bases unmatched: 4. The CDR3 covers 13 residues. Germline V gives CDR1 SQVTM, CDR2 ANQGSEA.

V gene TRBV28 combines with J gene TRBJ2-7; D assignment may be TRBD1 or TRBD2 (5 bases each). This CDR3 has 15 residues. The germline V gene encodes CDR1 MDHEN and CDR2 SYDVKM. The V gene lost 4 bases and the J gene lost 3 bases, with 16 bases spanning the gap. CDR3 in amino acids: CASSSSGTSFYEQYF. CDR3 DNA: TGTGCCAGCAGTTCATCCGGGACCTCCTTCTACGAGCAGTACTTC.

This clonotype appeared many times. The genes are TRBV7-2 and TRBJ1-1; D is perhaps TRBD1 (5 bases). Looked up from germline, CDR1 is SGHTA and CDR2 is FQGNSA. Trimming pared 2 bases from V and 1 base from J, leaving 8 bases between. This CDR3 spans 14 amino acids. The CDR3 DNA reads as TGTGCCAGCAGCTTATATGGACAGAACACTGAAGCTTTCTTT. This encodes CASSLYGQNTEAFF.

As to this clonotype: One end of the junction varies from germline; a read error may be responsible. In DNA form, the CDR3 reads TGTGCCAGCAGTTTAGGGGCGGGAGGGACCTACCATGAGCAGTTATTC. Translation: CASSLGAGGTYHEQLF. The V and J genes are TRBV28 and TRBJ2-1; 9 positions match TRBD2. The CDR3 is 16 amino acids. Germline CDR1 MDHEN, CDR2 SYDVKM.

V usage is TRBV19 and J usage is TRBJ1-1; D is perhaps TRBD1 (6 bases). This CDR3 spans 12 amino acids. Per germline, CDR1 LNHDA and CDR2 SQIVND (reference sequence). The V end lost 10 bases, the J end lost 5 bases, and 14 bases lay between the germline ends. The CDR3 DNA is TGTGCCACTAAGGGGGTACAAACTGAAGCTTTCTTT. It translates to CATKGVQTEAFF.

This clonotype has at least ten counts. The genes are TRBV12-3 or TRBV12-4 and TRBJ2-6; D might be TRBD2 (6 bases). This CDR3 is built from 15 residues. Trimming left V 3 bases short and J 0 bases short, with 6 bases between. DNA for the CDR3: TGTGCCAGCAGTTTGCGGGGCTCTGGGGCCAACGTCCTGACTTTC. Protein: CASSLRGSGANVLTF.

The chain links TRBV5-1 to TRBJ2-7; 7 positions agree with TRBD1. With 9 bases clipped from V and 0 bases from J, the junction kept 9 bases outside the gene matches. CDR1 and CDR2 (germline): SGHRS, YFSETQ. This CDR3 contains 14 residues. The CDR3 sequence is CANAGTANSYEQYF. The DNA for the CDR3 is TGCGCCAACGCCGGGACAGCGAACTCCTACGAGCAGTACTTC.

This chain links TRBV2 with TRBJ2-1; D not certain. This CDR3 contains 15 residues. V was clipped by 4 bases and J by 2 bases, with 12 bases between them. CDR1 and CDR2 from the germline V gene are SNHLY and FYNNEI. The CDR3: CASSVGPQTYNEQFF. In nucleotides, the CDR3 is TGTGCCAGCAGTGTCGGACCGCAGACCTACAATGAGCAGTTCTTC.

This chain links TRBV7-2 with TRBJ1-4; 7 bases map to TRBD1. The CDR3 is 15 residues long. The J segment lost 4 bases and the V segment lost 5 bases, leaving 7 bases of the junction unmatched. Germline CDR1 and CDR2: SGHTA and FQGNSA. CDR3 amino acids: CASSGRQGFNEKLFF. CDR3 DNA: TGTGCCAGCAGCGGCCGACAGGGATTTAATGAAAAACTGTTTTTT.

The gene calls are TRBV19 and TRBJ1-2; 8 positions agree with TRBD1. CDR3 length: 13 residues. V was clipped by 9 bases and J by 2 bases; unmatched bases: 5. The germline V gene encodes CDR1 LNHDA and CDR2 SQIVND (reference sequence). CDR3 DNA: TGTGCCAGCGGGACAGGACGAAACTATGGCTACACCTTC. Its translation is CASGTGRNYGYTF.

This clonotype was seen a few times. The genes are TRBV7-6 and TRBJ1-6; 10 nucleotides align to TRBD1. J lost 8 bases, V lost 6 bases, and 10 bases had no gene match. The CDR3 spans 16 residues. Germline CDR1 reads SGHVS; CDR2 reads FNYEAQ. CDR3: CASSRGSGQGYSPLHF. CDR3 DNA sequence: TGTGCCAGCAGTCGAGGGTCGGGACAGGGGTATTCACCCCTCCACTTT. Supplemented by reference TRBV7-6 and TRBJ1-6, the full variable domain reads GAGVSQSPRYKVTKRGQDVALRCDPISGHVSLYWYRQALGQGPEFLTYFNYEAQQDKSGLPNDRFSAERPEGSISTLTIQRTEQRDSAMYRCASSRGSGQGYSPLHFGNGTRLTVT.

The chain employs TRBV6-5 and TRBJ2-2; 9 nucleotides agree with TRBD1. The CDR3 runs to 18 residues. The V gene's germline CDR1 is MNHEY and CDR2 SVGAGI. Losses at the gene ends were 2 bases for V and 4 bases for J; bases not matched to a gene: 11. The CDR3 DNA follows: TGTGCCAGCAGTTACGAGTACGGGACAGGGTTTGGCACCGGGGAGCTGTTTTTT. Amino acids: CASSYEYGTGFGTGELFF.